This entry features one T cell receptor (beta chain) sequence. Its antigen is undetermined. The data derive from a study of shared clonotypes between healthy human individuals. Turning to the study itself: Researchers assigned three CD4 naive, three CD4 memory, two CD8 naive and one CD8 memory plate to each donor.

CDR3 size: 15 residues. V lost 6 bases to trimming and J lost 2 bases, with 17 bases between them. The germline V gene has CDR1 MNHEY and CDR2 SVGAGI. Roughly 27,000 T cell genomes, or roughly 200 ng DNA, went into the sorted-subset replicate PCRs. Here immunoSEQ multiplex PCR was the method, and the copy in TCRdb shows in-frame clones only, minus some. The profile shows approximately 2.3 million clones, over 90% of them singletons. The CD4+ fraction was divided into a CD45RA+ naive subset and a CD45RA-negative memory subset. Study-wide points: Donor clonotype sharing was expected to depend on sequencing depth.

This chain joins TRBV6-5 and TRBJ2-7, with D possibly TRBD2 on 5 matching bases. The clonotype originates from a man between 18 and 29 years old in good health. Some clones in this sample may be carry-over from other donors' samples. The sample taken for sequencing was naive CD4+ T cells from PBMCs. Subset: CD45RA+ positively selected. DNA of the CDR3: TGTGCCAGCAGCCCAGCAAGCGGTTCTGCCTACGAGCAGTACTTC. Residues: CASSPASGSAYEQYF.